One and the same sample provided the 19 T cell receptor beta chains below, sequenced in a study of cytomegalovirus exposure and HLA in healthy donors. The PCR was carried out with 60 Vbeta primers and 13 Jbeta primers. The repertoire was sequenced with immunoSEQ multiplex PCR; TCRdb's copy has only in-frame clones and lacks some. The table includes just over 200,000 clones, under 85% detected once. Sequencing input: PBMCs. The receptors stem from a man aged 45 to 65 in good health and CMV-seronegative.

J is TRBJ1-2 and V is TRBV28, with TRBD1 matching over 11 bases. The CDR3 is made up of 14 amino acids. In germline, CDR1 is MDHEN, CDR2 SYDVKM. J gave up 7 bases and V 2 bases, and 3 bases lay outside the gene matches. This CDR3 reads CASSLSGTGGGYTF. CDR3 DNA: TGTGCCAGCAGTTTAAGTGGGACAGGGGGTGGCTACACCTTC.

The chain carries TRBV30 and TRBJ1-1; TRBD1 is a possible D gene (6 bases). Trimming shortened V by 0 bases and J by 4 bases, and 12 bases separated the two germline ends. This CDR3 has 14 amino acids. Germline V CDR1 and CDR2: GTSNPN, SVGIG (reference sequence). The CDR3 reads CAWSVGGASTEAFF. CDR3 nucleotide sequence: TGTGCCTGGAGTGTAGGGGGGGCTAGCACTGAAGCTTTCTTT.

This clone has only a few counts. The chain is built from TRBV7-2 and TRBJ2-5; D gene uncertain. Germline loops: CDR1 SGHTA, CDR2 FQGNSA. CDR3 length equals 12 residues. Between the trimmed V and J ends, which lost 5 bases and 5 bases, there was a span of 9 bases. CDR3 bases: TGTGCCAGCAGCCTCAGGTCGGAGACCCAGTACTTC. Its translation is CASSLRSETQYF.

The DNA of the CDR3 is TGCAGCGTTCTAGGTACTAGCACAGATACGCAGTATTTT. Its protein product is CSVLGTSTDTQYF. V usage is TRBV29-1 and J usage is TRBJ2-3; D call uncertain. Germline CDR1 is SQVTM and CDR2 is ANQGSEA. Trimming stripped 5 bases from V and 0 bases from J, with 9 bases between. This CDR3 has 13 amino acids.

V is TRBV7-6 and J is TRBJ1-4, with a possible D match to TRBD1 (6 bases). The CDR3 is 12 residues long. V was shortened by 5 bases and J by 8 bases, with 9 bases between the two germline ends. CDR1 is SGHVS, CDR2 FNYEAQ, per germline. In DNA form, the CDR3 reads TGTGCCAGCAGCCGACAGGACGAAAAACTGTTTTTT. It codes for CASSRQDEKLFF.

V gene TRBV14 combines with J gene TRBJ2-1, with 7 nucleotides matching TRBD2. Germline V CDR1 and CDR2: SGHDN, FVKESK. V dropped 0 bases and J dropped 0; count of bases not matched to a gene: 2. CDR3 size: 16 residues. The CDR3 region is CASSQERTSSYNEQFF. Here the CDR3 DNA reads TGTGCCAGCAGCCAAGAAAGGACTAGCTCCTACAATGAGCAGTTCTTC.

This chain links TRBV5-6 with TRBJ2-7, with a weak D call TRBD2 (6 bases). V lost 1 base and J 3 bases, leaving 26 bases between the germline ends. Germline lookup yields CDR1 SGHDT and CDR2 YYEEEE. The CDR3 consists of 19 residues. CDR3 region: CASSLMAGPRPYYFYEQYF. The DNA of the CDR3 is TGTGCCAGCAGCTTGATGGCGGGACCCCGCCCCTATTACTTCTACGAGCAGTACTTC.

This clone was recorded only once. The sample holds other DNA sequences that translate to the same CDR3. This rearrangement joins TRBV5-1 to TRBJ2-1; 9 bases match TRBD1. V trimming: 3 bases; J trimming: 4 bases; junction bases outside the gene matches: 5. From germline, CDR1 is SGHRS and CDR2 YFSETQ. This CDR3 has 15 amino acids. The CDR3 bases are TGCGCCAGCAGCTCGGGACAGGGAGGGTACAATGAGCAGTTCTTC. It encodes CASSSGQGGYNEQFF.

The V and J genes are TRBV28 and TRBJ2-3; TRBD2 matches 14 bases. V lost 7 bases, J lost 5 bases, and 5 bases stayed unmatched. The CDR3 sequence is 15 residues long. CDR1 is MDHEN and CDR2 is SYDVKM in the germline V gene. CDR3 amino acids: CASIPTSGRVDTQYF. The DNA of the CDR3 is TGTGCCAGCATTCCGACTAGCGGGAGGGTAGATACGCAGTATTTT.

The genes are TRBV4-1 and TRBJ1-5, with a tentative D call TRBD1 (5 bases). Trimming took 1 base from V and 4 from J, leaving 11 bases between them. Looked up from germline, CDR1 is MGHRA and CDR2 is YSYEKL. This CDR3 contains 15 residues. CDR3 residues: CASSQGQSGNQPQHF. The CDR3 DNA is TGCGCCAGCAGCCAAGGACAGTCAGGGAATCAGCCCCAGCATTTT.

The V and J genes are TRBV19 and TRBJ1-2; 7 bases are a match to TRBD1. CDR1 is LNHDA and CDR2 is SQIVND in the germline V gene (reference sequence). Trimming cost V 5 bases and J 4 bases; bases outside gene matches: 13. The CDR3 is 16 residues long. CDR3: CASSLSPGTVSYGYTF. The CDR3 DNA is TGTGCCAGTAGTCTTAGCCCCGGGACAGTATCCTATGGCTACACCTTC.

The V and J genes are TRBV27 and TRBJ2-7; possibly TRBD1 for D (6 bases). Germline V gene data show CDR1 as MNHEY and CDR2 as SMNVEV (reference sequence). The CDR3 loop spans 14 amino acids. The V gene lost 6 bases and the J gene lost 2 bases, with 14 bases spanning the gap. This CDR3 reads CASSSGTNPYEQYF. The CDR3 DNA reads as TGTGCCAGCAGCTCCGGGACAAACCCCTACGAGCAGTACTTC.

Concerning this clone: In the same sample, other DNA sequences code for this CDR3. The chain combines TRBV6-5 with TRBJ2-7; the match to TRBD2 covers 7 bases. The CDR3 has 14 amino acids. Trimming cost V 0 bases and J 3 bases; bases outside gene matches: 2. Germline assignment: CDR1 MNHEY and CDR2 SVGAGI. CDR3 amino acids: CASSYSGRGYEQYF. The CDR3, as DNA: TGTGCCAGCAGTTACTCAGGGAGGGGCTACGAGCAGTACTTC.

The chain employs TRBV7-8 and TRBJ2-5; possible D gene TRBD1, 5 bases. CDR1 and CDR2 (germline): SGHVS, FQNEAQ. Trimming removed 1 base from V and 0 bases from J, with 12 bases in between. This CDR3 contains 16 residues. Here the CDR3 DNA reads TGTGCCAGCAGCTTAGAGGCCGCAGGGAACCAAGAGACCCAGTACTTC. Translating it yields CASSLEAAGNQETQYF.

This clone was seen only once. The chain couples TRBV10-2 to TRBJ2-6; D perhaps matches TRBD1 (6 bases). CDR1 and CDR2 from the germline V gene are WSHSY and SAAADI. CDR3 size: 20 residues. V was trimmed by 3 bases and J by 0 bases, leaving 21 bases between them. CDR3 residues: CASSDRQSFRGPSGANVLTF. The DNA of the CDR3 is TGCGCCAGCAGTGACCGACAGTCTTTCAGGGGACCCTCTGGGGCCAACGTCCTGACTTTC.

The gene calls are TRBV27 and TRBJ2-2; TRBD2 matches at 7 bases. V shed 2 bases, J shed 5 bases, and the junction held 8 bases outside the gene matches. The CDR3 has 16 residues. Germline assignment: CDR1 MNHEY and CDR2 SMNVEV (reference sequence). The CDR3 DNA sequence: TGTGCCAGCAGTTTAGGTCGCCACGGGGGGACCGGGGAGCTGTTTTTT. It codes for CASSLGRHGGTGELFF.

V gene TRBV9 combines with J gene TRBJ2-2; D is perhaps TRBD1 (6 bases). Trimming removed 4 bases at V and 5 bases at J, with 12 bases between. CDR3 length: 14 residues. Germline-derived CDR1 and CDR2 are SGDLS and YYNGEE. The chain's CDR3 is CASSSGQGTGELFF. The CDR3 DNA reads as TGTGCCAGCAGCAGCGGCCAGGGGACCGGGGAGCTGTTTTTT.

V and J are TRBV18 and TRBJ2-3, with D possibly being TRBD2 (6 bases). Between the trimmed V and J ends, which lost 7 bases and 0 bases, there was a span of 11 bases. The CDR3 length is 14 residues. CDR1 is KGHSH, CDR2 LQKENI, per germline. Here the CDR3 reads CASCGELSTDTQYF. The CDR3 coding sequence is TGTGCCAGCTGCGGGGAATTAAGCACAGATACGCAGTATTTT.

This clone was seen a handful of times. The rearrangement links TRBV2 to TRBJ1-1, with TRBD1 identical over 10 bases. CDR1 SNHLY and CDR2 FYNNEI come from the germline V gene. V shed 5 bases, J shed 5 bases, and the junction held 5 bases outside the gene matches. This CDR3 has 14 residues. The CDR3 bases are TGTGCCAGCAGTTACACGGGACAGGGGACTGAAGCTTTCTTT. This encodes CASSYTGQGTEAFF.